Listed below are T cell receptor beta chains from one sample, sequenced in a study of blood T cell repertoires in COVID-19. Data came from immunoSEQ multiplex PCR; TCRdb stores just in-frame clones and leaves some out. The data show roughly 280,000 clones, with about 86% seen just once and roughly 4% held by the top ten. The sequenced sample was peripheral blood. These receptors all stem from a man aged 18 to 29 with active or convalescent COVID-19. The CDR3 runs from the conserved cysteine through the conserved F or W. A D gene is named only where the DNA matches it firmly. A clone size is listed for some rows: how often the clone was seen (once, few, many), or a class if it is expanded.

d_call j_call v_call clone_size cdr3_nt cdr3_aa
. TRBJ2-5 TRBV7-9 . TGTGCCAGCAGCTCCCATTTCGTCGGGGGGACCCAGTACTTC CASSSHFVGGTQYF
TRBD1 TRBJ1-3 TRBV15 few TGTGCCACCAGCGGGACAGTGGGAAACACCATATATTTT CATSGTVGNTIYF
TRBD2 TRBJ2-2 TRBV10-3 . TGTGCCATCACGGGGGGCACCGGGGAGCTGTTTTTT CAITGGTGELFF
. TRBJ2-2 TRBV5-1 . TGCGCCAGCAGTCTGGGGGCTAGTCGATTTGCATCCGGGGAGCTGTTTTTT CASSLGASRFASGELFF
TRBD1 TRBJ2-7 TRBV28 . TGTGCCAGCGTTATAGGACAGGGAGGCGACGAGCAGTACTTC CASVIGQGGDEQYF
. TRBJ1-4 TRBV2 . TGTGCCCAGCCTCGGGTCGGTGGGGAAAAACTGTTTTTT CAQPRVGGEKLFF
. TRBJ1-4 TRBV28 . TGTGCGAGCAGTTCCCAGGGGGAAAAACTGTTTTTT CASSSQGEKLFF
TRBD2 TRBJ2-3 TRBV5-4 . TGTGCCAGCAGCTACCTAGCGGGGGGTTTGGCTGGCACAGATACGCAGTATTTT CASSYLAGGLAGTDTQYF
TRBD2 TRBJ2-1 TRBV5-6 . TGTGCCAGCAGAGCACCGGGACTAGCGACCAATGAGCAGTTCTTC CASRAPGLATNEQFF
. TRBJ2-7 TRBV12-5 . TGTGCTAGTGGTGGGCAGGGGCATAGTATCGACGAGCAGTACTTC CASGGQGHSIDEQYF
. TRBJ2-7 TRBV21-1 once TGTGCCACCCTAACAGGAACCTCCTCGCCCTCCGAGCAGTACTTC CATLTGTSSPSEQYF
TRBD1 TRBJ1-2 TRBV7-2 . TGTGCCAGCAGCGCCCGACAGGGGTCGGTCTATGGCTACACCTTC CASSARQGSVYGYTF
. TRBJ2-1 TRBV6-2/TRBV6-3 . TGTGCCAGCGGTTTTAGCGCGACCGGGCCCTACAATGAGCAGTTCTTC CASGFSATGPYNEQFF
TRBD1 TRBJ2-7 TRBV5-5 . TGTGCCAGCAGCTGGGCGACAGGGGGCTCGATCTACGAGCAGTACTTC CASSWATGGSIYEQYF
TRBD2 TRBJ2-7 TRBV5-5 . TGTGCCAGCAGCAATAGCGGGGCCTACGAGCAGTACTTC CASSNSGAYEQYF
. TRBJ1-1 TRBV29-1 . TGCAGCGTTGAAGGGACGGGGTACACTGAAGCTTTCTTT CSVEGTGYTEAFF
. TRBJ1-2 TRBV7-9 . TGTGCCAGCAGCTTATTGCCATGGGAGACCTTC CASSLLPWETF